This T cell receptor beta chain derives from a study of identical twins. Study conclusions and caveats: These conclusions were based on statistical analysis (cross-sectional, not following the same donors).

Only healthy Caucasians were enrolled as donors. In germline, CDR1 is ENHRY, CDR2 SYGVKD. This CDR3 region has 15 residues. V shed 3 bases and J shed 4 bases, with 12 bases lying between them. A remark on this clonotype: Its specificity is not known.

A universal primer site came from template switching; cDNA carried unique molecular identifiers. TCRdb fed the 5' RACE reads into MiXCR, producing one record per CDR3 protein. The sample carries about 530,000 distinct CDR3 sequences, about 20% recorded once. This sample was also put to use in a study of yellow fever vaccine responses in identical twins. This second study says: Twins' T cell vaccine responses reportedly looked partly convergent, partly personalized.

The chain combines TRBV10-3 with TRBJ2-2; D might be TRBD1 (5 bases). The origin of this receptor is a woman aged 18-29 years in good health. The sample consisted of CD4+ T cells sorted from blood. CDR3 in amino acids: CAISDSDTATGELFF. The CDR3 nucleotides are TGTGCCATCAGTGACTCGGACACAGCCACCGGGGAGCTGTTTTTT.